This entry is about one TCR beta chain. The source of the sample is a study of control samples from healthy donors and cancer patients. The germline V and J ends were trimmed by 6 bases and 2 bases, with 16 bases remaining between them. CDR1 SGHVS and CDR2 FQNEAQ come from the germline V gene. This CDR3 is 15 amino acids long. TCRdb's table, derived via immunoSEQ multiplex PCR, lists solely in-frame clones and lacks some. The repertoire holds over 150,000 clones, almost 90% seen once, with 1.3% to 1.5% in the top ten. This clonotype originated in a woman aged 50 to 60 in good health. The sequenced material came from blood. This chain links TRBV7-8 with TRBJ2-5, with D possibly being TRBD1 (6 bases). DNA of the CDR3: TGTGCCAGCAGAGGGGGTTGGGCGGAGCAAGAGACCCAGTACTTC. It is translated as CASRGGWAEQETQYF.